Listed below are T cell receptor beta chains from one sample, sequenced in a study of CD8+CD57+ T cells in acquired aplastic anemia. TCRdb redid the calling of the reads with MiXCR, one entry per CDR3 protein. The sample shows around 430,000 distinct CDR3 sequences, approximately 32% of them seen only once. Input material: sorted CD4+, CD8+, or CD8+CD57+ T cells (not recorded which) from PBMCs. The receptors here all came from a human donor with aplastic anemia. Each CDR3 is given with its conserved first and last residue. The D gene is left open where the match is weak. Clone size is shown for a subset of rows, as once, few, many or a class of expanded clone.

NA	TRBV2	NA	TRBJ1-6	CASSVTDSYNSPLHF	TGTGCCAGCAGTGTAACAGACAGCTATAATTCACCCCTCCACTTT
TRBD1	TRBV2	many	TRBJ1-2	CASNKQGANGYTF	TGTGCCAGCAACAAACAGGGGGCGAATGGCTACACCTTC
TRBD1	TRBV19	many	TRBJ1-1	CASSKTGVNTEAFF	TGTGCCAGCAGTAAGACAGGGGTGAACACTGAAGCTTTCTTT
NA	TRBV4-1	NA	TRBJ1-5	CASSPPEGNQPQHF	TGCGCCAGCAGCCCCCCCGAGGGGAATCAGCCCCAGCATTTT
NA	TRBV20-1	many	TRBJ1-1	CSASMANTEAFF	TGCAGTGCTAGTATGGCGAACACTGAAGCTTTCTTT
NA	TRBV20-1	NA	TRBJ2-1	CSARDRMSNNNEQFF	TGCAGTGCTAGAGATAGAATGTCTAACAACAATGAGCAGTTCTTC
TRBD1	TRBV7-9	many	TRBJ1-3	CALSLERGRGNTIYF	TGTGCCCTAAGCCTTGAAAGGGGGCGTGGAAACACCATATATTTT
NA	TRBV9	many	TRBJ1-5	CASSVEAGEQPQHF	TGTGCCAGCAGCGTAGAGGCAGGGGAACAGCCCCAGCATTTT
NA	TRBV12-3/TRBV12-4	NA	TRBJ2-7	CASSLMPGWDEQYF	TGTGCCAGCAGTTTAATGCCAGGTTGGGACGAGCAGTACTTC
NA	TRBV15	NA	TRBJ2-7	CDTSRGSNSYEQYF	TGTGACACCAGCAGAGGTTCCAACAGCTACGAGCAGTACTTC
NA	TRBV6-1	few	TRBJ1-1	CASKPDLTNTEAFF	TGTGCCAGCAAGCCAGATCTTACGAACACTGAAGCTTTCTTT
NA	TRBV30	NA	TRBJ1-2	CAWGYSWDGRYGYTF	TGTGCCTGGGGCTACAGCTGGGACGGGAGGTATGGCTACACCTTC
NA	TRBV9	many	TRBJ2-7	CASGSATSYEQYF	TGTGCCAGCGGTAGCGCGACGAGCTACGAGCAGTACTTC
NA	TRBV9	few	TRBJ2-2	CASSPRQVESGELFF	TGTGCCAGCAGCCCCCGACAGGTCGAGTCCGGGGAGCTGTTTTTT
TRBD1	TRBV9	NA	TRBJ1-6	CASSVATAGQANSPLHF	TGTGCCAGCAGCGTAGCGACCGCAGGACAGGCGAATTCACCCCTCCACTTT
TRBD2	TRBV25-1	NA	TRBJ2-7	CASSQGVLAGVEQYF	TGTGCCAGCAGCCAAGGGGTTCTAGCGGGAGTTGAGCAGTACTTC
TRBD1	TRBV4-3	few	TRBJ2-7	CTSSAGQGSYEQYF	TGCACCAGCAGCGCGGGACAGGGATCCTACGAGCAGTACTTC
TRBD1	TRBV5-8	NA	TRBJ1-1	CASSLAGTGPTEAFF	TGTGCCAGCAGCTTGGCCGGGACAGGGCCAACTGAAGCTTTCTTT
NA	TRBV7-2	many	TRBJ1-2	CASSSWGENGYTF	TGTGCCAGCAGCTCTTGGGGGGAGAATGGCTACACCTTC
NA	TRBV2	many	TRBJ2-7	CASSILASYEQYF	TGTGCCAGCAGTATTTTAGCCTCCTACGAGCAGTACTTC
NA	TRBV10-3	many	TRBJ2-7	CAISGRGTYEQYF	TGTGCCATCAGTGGACGGGGGACCTACGAGCAGTACTTC
NA	TRBV2	many	TRBJ1-3	CASRYSRLWREGNTIYF	TGTGCCAGCAGATATTCTAGGCTATGGAGGGAGGGGAACACCATATATTTT
NA	TRBV6-6	few	TRBJ1-2	CASSYSSQDYGYTF	TGTGCCAGCAGTTACTCTTCACAGGACTATGGCTACACCTTC
TRBD1	TRBV11-2	NA	TRBJ1-5	CASSSGRGGLLNQPQHF	TGTGCCAGCAGCAGCGGGCGAGGGGGCCTTCTCAATCAGCCCCAGCATTTT
TRBD2	TRBV25-1	NA	TRBJ2-5	CASTDGRLAGVQETQYF	TGTGCCAGCACCGACGGGCGACTAGCGGGGGTCCAAGAGACCCAGTACTTC
NA	TRBV7-9	few	TRBJ2-3	CASSYPGRTDTQYF	TGTGCCAGCAGCTACCCGGGCCGCACAGATACGCAGTATTTT
NA	TRBV30	NA	TRBJ1-1	CASRVGPSSEAFF	TGTGCCAGCCGTGTTGGACCGAGTTCTGAAGCTTTCTTT
NA	TRBV20-1	many	TRBJ1-2	CSAQNVQEYGYTF	TGCAGTGCCCAAAATGTCCAGGAATATGGCTACACCTTC
NA	TRBV3-1	NA	TRBJ1-2	CASRSTPGGGYAF	TGTGCCAGCCGTTCCACTCCGGGCGGTGGCTACGCCTTC
NA	TRBV12-3/TRBV12-4	NA	TRBJ2-1	CASSLNDGLNEQFF	TGTGCCAGCAGTTTGAATGACGGGTTGAATGAGCAGTTCTTC
TRBD2	TRBV9	NA	TRBJ2-1	CASSKRLAGSDEQFF	TGTGCCAGCAGCAAACGACTAGCGGGGTCTGATGAGCAGTTCTTC
NA	TRBV4-3	many	TRBJ1-6	CASSQQQAIPSPLHF	TGCGCCAGCAGCCAACAACAGGCGATTCCATCACCCCTCCACTTT
NA	TRBV7-9	NA	TRBJ2-1	CASSRRSATLGNEQFF	TGTGCCAGCAGCCGTAGGTCAGCGACCCTAGGGAATGAGCAGTTCTTC
NA	TRBV28	few	TRBJ2-7	CASSLAQGGQYF	TGTGCCAGCAGTTTAGCACAGGGCGGGCAGTACTTC
NA	TRBV19	once	TRBJ2-7	CASSGLAGQSEQYF	TGTGCCAGTAGTGGATTAGCGGGACAGTCCGAGCAGTACTTC
NA	TRBV25-1	many	TRBJ2-2	CASTSDREVVGGELFF	TGTGCCAGCACCTCCGACAGGGAGGTTGTCGGCGGGGAGCTGTTTTTT
TRBD1	TRBV5-8	few	TRBJ1-2	CASTRDRSSHGYTF	TGTGCCAGCACCCGGGACAGGTCCTCGCATGGCTACACCTTC
NA	TRBV27	NA	TRBJ1-4	CASSSNRVNEKLFF	TGTGCCAGCAGTTCGAACAGAGTTAATGAAAAACTGTTTTTT
TRBD1	TRBV10-2	NA	TRBJ2-7	CASRGQGYTEQYF	TGCGCCAGCAGGGGACAGGGTTACACCGAGCAGTACTTC
NA	TRBV5-5	many	TRBJ1-5	CASSLRGRGQPQHF	TGTGCCAGCAGCTTGAGGGGGAGGGGGCAGCCCCAGCATTTT
NA	TRBV12-5	few	TRBJ1-1	CASVGATEAFF	TGTGCTAGTGTTGGGGCCACTGAAGCTTTCTTT
NA	TRBV2	NA	TRBJ1-2	CASSQDSSFGYTF	TGTGCCAGCAGTCAAGACAGTTCGTTTGGCTACACCTTC
NA	TRBV12-3/TRBV12-4	few	TRBJ1-4	CASSSNRATNEKLFF	TGTGCCAGCAGTTCGAACAGAGCAACTAATGAAAAACTGTTTTTT
NA	TRBV3-1	NA	TRBJ1-2	CASSQDGGTRYGYTF	TGTGCCAGCAGCCAAGACGGCGGGACCCGGTATGGCTACACCTTC
TRBD1	TRBV2	few	TRBJ2-7	CASIPGQGARSYEQYF	TGTGCCAGCATACCCGGACAGGGGGCGAGGTCCTACGAGCAGTACTTC
NA	TRBV4-3	few	TRBJ1-2	CASSQNLGSNYGYTF	TGCGCCAGCAGCCAGAATCTTGGATCTAACTATGGCTACACCTTC
TRBD1	TRBV7-2	NA	TRBJ2-7	CASSDRDRYEQYF	TGTGCCAGCAGCGACCGGGACAGATACGAGCAGTACTTC
NA	TRBV15	few	TRBJ1-2	CATSRDLRQGTYGYTF	TGTGCCACCAGCAGAGATCTTCGGCAGGGGACCTATGGCTACACCTTC
TRBD1	TRBV29-1	many	TRBJ1-2	CSVLRQGSYGYTF	TGCAGCGTTCTCCGACAGGGATCTTATGGCTACACCTTC
NA	TRBV14	many	TRBJ2-5	CASSPAGQETQYF	TGTGCCAGCAGCCCGGCTGGCCAAGAGACCCAGTACTTC
NA	TRBV7-3	NA	TRBJ1-2	CASSRDRIGVKYYGYTF	TGTGCCAGCAGCCGAGATCGCATCGGGGTTAAGTACTATGGCTACACCTTC
NA	TRBV27	few	TRBJ1-4	CASSRREGEKLFF	TGTGCCAGCAGCCGCAGGGAAGGGGAAAAACTGTTTTTT
NA	TRBV7-2	many	TRBJ1-5	CASSLEYRQPQHF	TGTGCCAGCAGCTTAGAGTATCGTCAGCCCCAGCATTTT
NA	TRBV29-1	NA	TRBJ2-2	CSVERLANRGGELFF	TGCAGCGTTGAGAGGCTAGCGAATCGTGGCGGGGAGCTGTTTTTT
TRBD1	TRBV5-1	NA	TRBJ1-1	CASSFRGQGGTEAFF	TGCGCCAGCAGCTTTCGTGGACAGGGGGGCACTGAAGCTTTCTTT
NA	TRBV12-3/TRBV12-4	few	TRBJ1-2	CASSLIYSGYTF	TGTGCCAGCAGTTTGATTTATTCGGGCTACACCTTC
NA	TRBV25-1	NA	TRBJ1-1	CASSPVRGSVMNTEAFF	TGTGCCAGCTCACCAGTCAGGGGATCAGTCATGAACACTGAAGCTTTCTTT
NA	TRBV2	NA	TRBJ2-1	CASSESTHEQFF	TGTGCCAGCAGTGAAAGCACACATGAGCAGTTCTTC